Sequencing of this TCR beta chain was carried out in a study of CD4 and CD8 cells across lung adenocarcinoma regions (dated by TCRdb to the late 2010s). Study-level background: To look at intratumor heterogeneity in the T cell receptor repertoire, the study compared tumor centers against tumor margins.

Library creation used PCR. Instrument used: HiSeq X Ten. TCRdb's own reprocessing of the public reads used fastp at Q25 and MiXCR and kept productive beta chains. All rows with the same CDR3 protein become a single entry with the most common DNA and genes. The sample contains just over 7,500 distinct CDR3 sequences, 45% to 55% of them found a single time. The ten largest account for about 95% of the sample. This clonotype has ten or more counts. Its antigen remains undetermined. The record has no base qualities; no much larger clone is one base away. Sequences MNHEY (CDR1) and SMNVEV (CDR2) are obtained from the germline V gene (reference sequence). Taken from cysteine to phenylalanine, the CDR3 has 15 residues. CDR3 DNA only is kept here, 45 bases in frame from base 1. V is trimmed back by 2 bases and J by 5 bases, and the junction contains 4 bases that no gene match accounts for. Donors were patients with localized lung adenocarcinoma, a subtype of non-small cell lung cancer. The centers of localized lung adenocarcinomas were where the samples came from. For TCR repertoire analysis, CD8+ T cells from tumor tissue were profiled separately from CD4+ T cells.

Sequencing was carried out using CD8+ T cells from the center of a lung tumor. The sample's cell subset or site label, decoded: tumor center region. The TCR was taken from a male donor with lung adenocarcinoma. The CD4 and CD8 labels of this study may be unreliable. Here the chain combines TRBV27 and TRBJ2-4, and TRBD2 aligns with 9 junction nucleotides. Read as DNA, the sequence is TGTGCCAGCAGTTTAGGGGTAGCGGGAGAAAACATTCAGTACTTC. Its translation reads: CASSLGVAGENIQYF.